Following are 13 T cell receptor beta chains from one sample sequenced in a study of blood T cell repertoires in COVID-19. Using immunoSEQ multiplex PCR, the repertoire was profiled, and TCRdb retains in-frame clones only, with some absent. The data show roughly 100,000 clones, about 88% seen once. The sequenced sample was peripheral blood. Receptors were obtained from a man aged 50 to 60 with active or convalescent COVID-19.

V gene TRBV6-5 combines with J gene TRBJ1-4, with TRBD1 identical over 10 bases. The ends lost 8 bases at V and 7 bases at J; junction bases unmatched: 7. The CDR3 has 14 residues. Germline V CDR1 and CDR2: MNHEY, SVGAGI. The CDR3 nucleotides read TGTGCCAGCTACCGGGACAGGGGAAGTGAAAAACTGTTTTTT. Translating gives CASYRDRGSEKLFF.

The V and J genes are TRBV6-5 and TRBJ1-1; weak D call: TRBD1 (5 bases). The germline CDR1 and CDR2 sequences are MNHEY and SVGAGI. The CDR3 totals 14 residues. Trimming took 6 bases from V and 1 from J, leaving 12 bases between them. In DNA, the CDR3 is TGTGCCAGCAGCATAGGACAAGCGAACACTGAAGCTTTCTTT. It specifies CASSIGQANTEAFF.

This chain links TRBV29-1 with TRBJ1-3, with D uncertain. Between the trimmed V and J ends, which lost 5 bases and 4 bases, there was a span of 12 bases. CDR1 and CDR2 from the germline V gene are SQVTM and ANQGSEA. This CDR3 comprises 13 residues. CDR3 amino acids: CSVSTGGGNTIYF. DNA for the CDR3: TGCAGCGTTAGTACGGGAGGAGGAAACACCATATATTTT.

The chain uses TRBV10-3 and TRBJ2-7; 7 bases match TRBD1. The germline CDR1 and CDR2 sequences are ENHRY and SYGVKD. This CDR3 spans 14 amino acids. Trimming at V came to 2 bases and at J to 6 bases, leaving 7 bases not matched to a gene. CDR3 sequence (DNA): TGTGCCATCAGTGAGCGACAGGGCCCTTTCGAGCAGTACTTC. Its protein is CAISERQGPFEQYF.

The chain uses TRBV19 and TRBJ1-5; 9 bases map to TRBD1. The CDR3 has 19 amino acids. Germline V gene lookup returns CDR1 LNHDA and CDR2 SQIVND (reference sequence). Trimming removed 6 bases from V and 0 bases from J; junction bases left unmatched: 15. Here the CDR3 DNA reads TGTGCCAGTAGAAAAACCCTATGGGACAGGGAGTATAGCAATCAGCCCCAGCATTTT. Its translation is CASRKTLWDREYSNQPQHF.

The V gene is TRBV6-5, the J gene TRBJ2-3; 10 bases agree with TRBD2. This CDR3 contains 15 residues. CDR1 is MNHEY and CDR2 is SVGAGI in the germline V gene. Trimming took 5 bases from V and 1 from J; bases not matched to a gene: 3. The CDR3 sequence: CASSTGTSGTDTQYF. The CDR3, as DNA: TGTGCCAGCAGTACTGGGACTAGCGGCACAGATACGCAGTATTTT.

The V call is TRBV28, the J call TRBJ1-2; TRBD1 aligns across 8 bases. The J segment lost 4 bases and the V segment lost 8 bases, leaving 9 bases of the junction unmatched. Germline V CDR1 and CDR2: MDHEN, SYDVKM. The CDR3 runs 14 residues. The CDR3 sequence is CASSQGASTYGYTF. Here the CDR3 DNA reads TGTGCCAGCTCGCAGGGGGCTTCTACCTATGGCTACACCTTC.

The chain couples TRBV2 to TRBJ1-6, with D uncertain. Germline V gives CDR1 SNHLY, CDR2 FYNNEI. The CDR3 has 15 amino acids. V lost 1 base, J lost 4 bases, and 8 bases lay in between. DNA for the CDR3: TGTGCCAGCAGTGAAGGGTTAGAATATAATTCACCCCTCCACTTT. Amino acid sequence: CASSEGLEYNSPLHF.

This rearrangement joins TRBV18 to TRBJ1-5, with 10 positions matching TRBD1. Germline lookup yields CDR1 KGHSH and CDR2 LQKENI. This CDR3 is 18 amino acids long. V was clipped by 5 bases and J by 1 base; unmatched bases: 11. CDR3 protein: CASSTRPGTGVSNQPQHF. CDR3 coding DNA: TGTGCCAGCTCAACTCGTCCCGGGACAGGGGTCAGCAATCAGCCCCAGCATTTT.

The chain carries TRBV5-1 and TRBJ2-7; possible D gene TRBD1, 5 bases. This CDR3 comprises 15 residues. The germline gives CDR1 SGHRS, CDR2 YFSETQ. Trimming shortened V by 1 base and J by 1 base, and 12 bases separated the two germline ends. The CDR3 sequence: CASSLSATGSYEQYF. The CDR3 DNA sequence: TGCGCCAGCAGCTTGAGCGCCACAGGTTCCTACGAGCAGTACTTC.

The chain recombines TRBV24-1 with TRBJ1-2; 12 nucleotides align to TRBD1. The CDR3 has 13 residues. V lost 12 bases to trimming and J lost 8 bases; unmatched junction nucleotides: 9. Per germline, CDR1 KGHDR and CDR2 SFDVKD. CDR3 coding DNA: TGTGCCCCAGGGACAGGGGGCGTGTGCGGCTACACCTTC. Protein product: CAPGTGGVCGYTF.

The chain carries TRBV7-2 and TRBJ1-2; D may be TRBD1 (6 bases). V shed 4 bases and J shed 8 bases, with 8 bases lying between them. CDR3 length: 11 residues. CDR1 is SGHTA and CDR2 is FQGNSA in the germline V gene. The CDR3 DNA reads as TGTGCCAGCAGCTACGGACAGGGCTACACCTTC. Its translation: CASSYGQGYTF. The variable domain in full, with the rest retrieved from reference TRBV7-2 and TRBJ1-2, is GAGVSQSPSNKVTEKGKDVELRCDPISGHTALYWYRQSLGQGLEFLIYFQGNSAPDKSGLPSDRFSAERTGGSVSTLTIQRTQQEDSAVYLCASSYGQGYTFGSGTRLTVV.

This clone was counted once. The V gene is TRBV7-8, the J gene TRBJ2-3; D is unclear. CDR1 is SGHVS, CDR2 FQNEAQ, per germline. The CDR3 loop spans 14 amino acids. V lost 5 bases, J lost 4 bases, and 13 bases lay in between. The DNA for the CDR3 is TGTGCCAGCAGCATTACTAATATCCCAGATACGCAGTATTTT. Protein product: CASSITNIPDTQYF.